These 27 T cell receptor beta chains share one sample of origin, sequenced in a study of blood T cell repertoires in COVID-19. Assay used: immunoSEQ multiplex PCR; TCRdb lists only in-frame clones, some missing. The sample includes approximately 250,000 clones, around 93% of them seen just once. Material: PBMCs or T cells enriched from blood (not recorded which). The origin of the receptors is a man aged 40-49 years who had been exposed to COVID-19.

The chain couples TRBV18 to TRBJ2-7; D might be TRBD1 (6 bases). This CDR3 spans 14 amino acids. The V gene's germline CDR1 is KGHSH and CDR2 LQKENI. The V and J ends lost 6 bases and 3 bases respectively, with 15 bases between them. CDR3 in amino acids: CASSSTQGIYEQYF. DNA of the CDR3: TGTGCCAGCTCCTCTACACAGGGTATCTACGAGCAGTACTTC.

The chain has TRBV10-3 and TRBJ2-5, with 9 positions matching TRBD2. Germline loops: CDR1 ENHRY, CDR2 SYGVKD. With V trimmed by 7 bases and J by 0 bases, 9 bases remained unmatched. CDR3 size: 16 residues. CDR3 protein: CAITRGASGDQETQYF. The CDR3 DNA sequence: TGTGCCATCACCCGAGGGGCTAGCGGGGACCAAGAGACCCAGTACTTC.

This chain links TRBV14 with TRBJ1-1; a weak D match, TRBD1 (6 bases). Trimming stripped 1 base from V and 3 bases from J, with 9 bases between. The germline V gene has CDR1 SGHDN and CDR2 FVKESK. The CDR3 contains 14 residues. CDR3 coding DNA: TGTGCCAGCAGCCAAGCAGGGGCGTACACTGAAGCTTTCTTT. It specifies CASSQAGAYTEAFF.

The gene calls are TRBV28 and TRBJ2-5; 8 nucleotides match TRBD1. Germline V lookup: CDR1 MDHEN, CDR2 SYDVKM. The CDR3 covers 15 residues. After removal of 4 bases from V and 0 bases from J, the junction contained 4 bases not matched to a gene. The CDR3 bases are TGTGCCAGCAGTTCCGCGGACAGGGACCAAGAGACCCAGTACTTC. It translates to CASSSADRDQETQYF. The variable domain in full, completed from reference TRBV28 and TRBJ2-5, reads DVKVTQSSRYLVKRTGEKVFLECVQDMDHENMFWYRQDPGLGLRLIYFSYDVKMKEKGDIPEGYSVSREKKERFSLILESASTNQTSMYLCASSSADRDQETQYFGPGTRLLVL.

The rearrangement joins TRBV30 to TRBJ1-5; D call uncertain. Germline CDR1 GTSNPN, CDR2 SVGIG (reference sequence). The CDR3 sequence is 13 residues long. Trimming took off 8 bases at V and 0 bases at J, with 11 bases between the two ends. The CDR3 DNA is TGTGCCCTCTCTGCGAATAGCAATCAGCCCCAGCATTTT. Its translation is CALSANSNQPQHF.

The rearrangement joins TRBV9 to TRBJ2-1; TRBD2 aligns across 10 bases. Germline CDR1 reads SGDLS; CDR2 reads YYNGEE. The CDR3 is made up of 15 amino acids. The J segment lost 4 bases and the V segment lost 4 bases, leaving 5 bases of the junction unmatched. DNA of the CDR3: TGTGCCAGCAGCCCCGGGACTAGCGTTTACAATGAGCAGTTCTTC. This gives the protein CASSPGTSVYNEQFF.

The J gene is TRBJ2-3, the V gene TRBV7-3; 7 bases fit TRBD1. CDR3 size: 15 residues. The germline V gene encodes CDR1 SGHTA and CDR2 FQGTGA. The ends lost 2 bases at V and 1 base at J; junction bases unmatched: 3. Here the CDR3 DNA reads TGTGCCAGCAGCTTACAGGGGGACGGCACAGATACGCAGTATTTT. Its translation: CASSLQGDGTDTQYF.

This CDR3 reads CASSQEGGYRNEQFF. As DNA, the CDR3 is TGCGCCAGCAGCCAAGAGGGGGGGTACAGGAATGAGCAGTTCTTC. This chain joins TRBV4-3 and TRBJ2-1; 7 nucleotides match TRBD2. The CDR3 is made up of 15 amino acids. Germline V CDR1 and CDR2: LGHNA, YSLEER. The V gene end was trimmed by 0 bases and the J gene end by 7 bases; junction bases not matched to a gene: 6.

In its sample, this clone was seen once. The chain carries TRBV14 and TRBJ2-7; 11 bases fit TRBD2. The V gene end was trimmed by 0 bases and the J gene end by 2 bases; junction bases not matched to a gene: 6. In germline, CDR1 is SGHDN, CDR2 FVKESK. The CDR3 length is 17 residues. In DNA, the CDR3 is TGTGCCAGCAGCCAAGATACTTCACTAGCGGGGGCCTACGAGCAGTACTTC. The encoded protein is CASSQDTSLAGAYEQYF.

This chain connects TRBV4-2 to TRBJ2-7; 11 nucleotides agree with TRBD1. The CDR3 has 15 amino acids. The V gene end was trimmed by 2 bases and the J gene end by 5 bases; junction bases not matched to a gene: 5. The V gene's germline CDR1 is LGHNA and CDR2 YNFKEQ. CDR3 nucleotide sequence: TGTGCCAGCAGCCAATCCTCGGGACAGGGGGACGAGCAGTACTTC. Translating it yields CASSQSSGQGDEQYF.

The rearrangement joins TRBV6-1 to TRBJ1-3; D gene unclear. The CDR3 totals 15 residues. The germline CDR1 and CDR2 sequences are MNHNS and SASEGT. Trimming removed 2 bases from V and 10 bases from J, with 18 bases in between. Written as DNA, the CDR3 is TGTGCCAGCAGTGAAAGGCCAGTCCTCCTGAGGACCATATATTTT. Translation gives CASSERPVLLRTIYF.

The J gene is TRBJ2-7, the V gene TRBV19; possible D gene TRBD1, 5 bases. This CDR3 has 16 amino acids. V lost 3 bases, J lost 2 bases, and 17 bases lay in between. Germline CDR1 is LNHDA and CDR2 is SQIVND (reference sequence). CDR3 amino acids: CASSIWGPSGAYEQYF. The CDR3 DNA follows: TGTGCCAGTAGTATCTGGGGCCCGTCGGGTGCCTACGAGCAGTACTTC.

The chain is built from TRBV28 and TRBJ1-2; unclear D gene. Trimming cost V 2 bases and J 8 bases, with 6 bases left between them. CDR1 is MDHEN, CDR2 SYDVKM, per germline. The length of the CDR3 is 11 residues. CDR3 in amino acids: CASSLSGGYTF. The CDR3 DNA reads TGTGCCAGCAGTTTAAGCGGGGGCTACACCTTC.

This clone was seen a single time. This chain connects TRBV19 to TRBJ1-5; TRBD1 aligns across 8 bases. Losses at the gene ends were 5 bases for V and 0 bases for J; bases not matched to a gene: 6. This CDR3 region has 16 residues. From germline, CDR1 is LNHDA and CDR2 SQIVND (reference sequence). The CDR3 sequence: CASSPRTGSSNQPQHF. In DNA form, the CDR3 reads TGTGCCAGTAGTCCGAGGACAGGGTCTAGCAATCAGCCCCAGCATTTT.

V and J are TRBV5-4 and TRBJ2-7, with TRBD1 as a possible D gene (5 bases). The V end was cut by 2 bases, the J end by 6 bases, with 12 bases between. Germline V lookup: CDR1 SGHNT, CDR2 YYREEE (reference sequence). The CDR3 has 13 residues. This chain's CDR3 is CASSFAGIGEQYF. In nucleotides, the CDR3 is TGTGCCAGCAGCTTTGCAGGGATCGGCGAGCAGTACTTC.

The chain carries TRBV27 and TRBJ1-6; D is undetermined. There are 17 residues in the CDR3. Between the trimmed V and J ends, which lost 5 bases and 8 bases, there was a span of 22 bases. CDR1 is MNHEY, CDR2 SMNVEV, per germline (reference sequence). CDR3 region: CASSIRHSGTLDSPLHF. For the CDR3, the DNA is TGTGCCAGCAGTATCCGACACTCAGGCACGCTTGATTCACCCCTCCACTTT.

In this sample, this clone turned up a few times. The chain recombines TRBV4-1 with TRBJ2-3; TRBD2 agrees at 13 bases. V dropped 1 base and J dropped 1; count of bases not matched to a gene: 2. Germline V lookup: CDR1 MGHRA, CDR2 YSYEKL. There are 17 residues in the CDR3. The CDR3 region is CASSQGGTSGGTDTQYF. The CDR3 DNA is TGCGCCAGCAGCCAAGGGGGGACTAGCGGGGGCACAGATACGCAGTATTTT.

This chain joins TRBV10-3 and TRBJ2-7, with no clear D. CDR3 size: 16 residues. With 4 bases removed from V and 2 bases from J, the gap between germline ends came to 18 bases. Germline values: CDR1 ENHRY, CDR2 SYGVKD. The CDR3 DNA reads TGTGCCATCAGTGCTAAACAGTCCAAATCAGCCTACGAGCAGTACTTC. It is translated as CAISAKQSKSAYEQYF.

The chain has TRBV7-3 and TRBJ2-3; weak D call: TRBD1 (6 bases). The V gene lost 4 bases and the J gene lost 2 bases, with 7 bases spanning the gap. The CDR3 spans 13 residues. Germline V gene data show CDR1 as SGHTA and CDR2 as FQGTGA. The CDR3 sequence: CASSSGATDTQYF. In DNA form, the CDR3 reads TGTGCCAGCAGCTCAGGGGCCACAGATACGCAGTATTTT.

DNA for the CDR3: TGTGCCAGCAGCTTGTCCCAGGGTATGGGTGAAGCTTTCTTT. This translates into CASSLSQGMGEAFF. The rearrangement uses TRBV5-5 and TRBJ1-1; a weak D match, TRBD1 (5 bases). V was shortened by 1 base and J by 7 bases, with 14 bases between the two germline ends. The CDR3 is 14 amino acids. Germline V gene lookup returns CDR1 SGHKS and CDR2 YYEKEE (reference sequence).

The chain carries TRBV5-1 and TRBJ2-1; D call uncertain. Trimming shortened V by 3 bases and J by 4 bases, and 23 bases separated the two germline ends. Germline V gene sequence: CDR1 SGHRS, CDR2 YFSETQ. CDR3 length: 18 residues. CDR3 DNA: TGCGCCAGCAGCTGGGCAGTGACCAGACAACACAATTACAATGAGCAGTTCTTC. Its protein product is CASSWAVTRQHNYNEQFF. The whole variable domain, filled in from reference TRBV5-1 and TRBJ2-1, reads KAGVTQTPRYLIKTRGQQVTLSCSPISGHRSVSWYQQTPGQGLQFLFEYFSETQRNKGNFPGRFSGRQFSNSRSEMNVSTLELGDSALYLCASSWAVTRQHNYNEQFFGPGTRLTVL.

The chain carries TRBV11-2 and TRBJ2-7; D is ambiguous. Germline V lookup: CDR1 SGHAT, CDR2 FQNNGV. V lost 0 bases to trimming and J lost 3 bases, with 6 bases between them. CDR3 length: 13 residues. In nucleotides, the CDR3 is TGTGCCAGCAGCTTAGATCCCGGCTACGAGCAGTACTTC. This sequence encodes CASSLDPGYEQYF.

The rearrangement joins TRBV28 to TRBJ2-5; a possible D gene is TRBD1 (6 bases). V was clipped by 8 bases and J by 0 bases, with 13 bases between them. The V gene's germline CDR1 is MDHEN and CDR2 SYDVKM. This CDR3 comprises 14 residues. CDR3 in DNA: TGTGCCAGCGGGGTAGGACAGTACCAAGAGACCCAGTACTTC. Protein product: CASGVGQYQETQYF.

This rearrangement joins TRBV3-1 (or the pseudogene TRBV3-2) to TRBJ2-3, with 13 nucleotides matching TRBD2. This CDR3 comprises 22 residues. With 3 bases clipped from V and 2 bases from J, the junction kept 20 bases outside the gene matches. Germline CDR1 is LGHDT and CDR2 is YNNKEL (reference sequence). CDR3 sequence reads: CASSHGTDGLAGVEGDTDTQYF. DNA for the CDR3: TGTGCCAGCAGCCATGGGACAGACGGACTAGCGGGAGTAGAAGGAGACACAGATACGCAGTATTTT.

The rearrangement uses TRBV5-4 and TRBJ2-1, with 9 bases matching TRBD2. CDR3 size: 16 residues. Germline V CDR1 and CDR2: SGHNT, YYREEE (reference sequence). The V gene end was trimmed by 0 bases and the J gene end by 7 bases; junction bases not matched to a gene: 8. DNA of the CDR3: TGTGCCAGCAGCTTGGCCCTAGCGGGATCGGTTAATGAGCAGTTCTTC. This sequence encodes CASSLALAGSVNEQFF.

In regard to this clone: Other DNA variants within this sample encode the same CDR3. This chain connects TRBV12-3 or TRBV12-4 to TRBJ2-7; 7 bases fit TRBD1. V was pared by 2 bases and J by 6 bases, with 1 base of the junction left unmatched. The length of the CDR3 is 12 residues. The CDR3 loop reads CASSLSGGEQYF. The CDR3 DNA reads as TGTGCCAGCAGTTTATCAGGGGGCGAGCAGTACTTC.

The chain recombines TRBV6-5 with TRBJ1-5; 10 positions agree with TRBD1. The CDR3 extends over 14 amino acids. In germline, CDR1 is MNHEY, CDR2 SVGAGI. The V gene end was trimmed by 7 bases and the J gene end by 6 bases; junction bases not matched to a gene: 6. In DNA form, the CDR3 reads TGTGCCAGCACCCCAGGACAGGGGGGTCAGCCCCAGCATTTT. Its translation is CASTPGQGGQPQHF.